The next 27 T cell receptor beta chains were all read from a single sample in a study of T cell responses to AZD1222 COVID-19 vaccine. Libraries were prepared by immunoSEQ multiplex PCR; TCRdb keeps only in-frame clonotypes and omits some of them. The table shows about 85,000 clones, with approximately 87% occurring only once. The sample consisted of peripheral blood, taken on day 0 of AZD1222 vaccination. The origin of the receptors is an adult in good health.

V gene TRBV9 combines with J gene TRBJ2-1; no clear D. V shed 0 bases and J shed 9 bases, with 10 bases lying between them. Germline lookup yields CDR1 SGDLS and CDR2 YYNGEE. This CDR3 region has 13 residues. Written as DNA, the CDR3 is TGTGCCAGCAGCGTAGGGGCCCATCGTGAGCAGTTCTTC. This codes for CASSVGAHREQFF.

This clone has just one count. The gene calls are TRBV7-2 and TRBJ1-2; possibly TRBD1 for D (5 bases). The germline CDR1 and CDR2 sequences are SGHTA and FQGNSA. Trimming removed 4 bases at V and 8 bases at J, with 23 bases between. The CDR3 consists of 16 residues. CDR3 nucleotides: TGTGCCAGCAGCTCCACCGGGGGTCAGGGACCGGGGGGCTACACCTTC. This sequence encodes CASSSTGGQGPGGYTF.

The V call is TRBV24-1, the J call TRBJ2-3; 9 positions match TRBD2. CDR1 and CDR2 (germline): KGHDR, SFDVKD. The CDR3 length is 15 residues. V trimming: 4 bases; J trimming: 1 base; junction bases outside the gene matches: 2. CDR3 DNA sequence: TGTGCCACCAGTGAATCTAGCGGGGGCACAGATACGCAGTATTTT. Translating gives CATSESSGGTDTQYF.

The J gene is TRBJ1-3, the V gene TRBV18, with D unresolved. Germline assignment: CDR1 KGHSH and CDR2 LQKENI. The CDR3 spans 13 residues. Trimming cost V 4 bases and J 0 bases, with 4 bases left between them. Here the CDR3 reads CASSLYSGNTIYF. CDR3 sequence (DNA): TGTGCCAGCTCACTTTACTCTGGAAACACCATATATTTT.

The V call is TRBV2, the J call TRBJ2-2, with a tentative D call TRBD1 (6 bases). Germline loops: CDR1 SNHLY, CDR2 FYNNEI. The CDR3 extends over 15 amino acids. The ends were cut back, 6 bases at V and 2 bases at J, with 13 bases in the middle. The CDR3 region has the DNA TGTGCCAGCAGCCTCGACAGGTCCAACACCGGGGAGCTGTTTTTT. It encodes CASSLDRSNTGELFF.

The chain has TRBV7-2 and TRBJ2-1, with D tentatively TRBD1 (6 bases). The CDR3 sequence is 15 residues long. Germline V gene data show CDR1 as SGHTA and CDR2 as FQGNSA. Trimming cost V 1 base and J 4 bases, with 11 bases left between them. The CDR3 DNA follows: TGTGCCAGCAGCTTAGTAGGACAGACATACAATGAGCAGTTCTTC. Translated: CASSLVGQTYNEQFF.

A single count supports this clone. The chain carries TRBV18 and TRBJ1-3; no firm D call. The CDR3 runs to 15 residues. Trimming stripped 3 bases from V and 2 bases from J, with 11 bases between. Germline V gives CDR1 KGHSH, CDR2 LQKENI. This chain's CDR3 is CASSPTGPPGNTIYF. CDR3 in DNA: TGTGCCAGCTCACCGACCGGGCCCCCTGGAAACACCATATATTTT.

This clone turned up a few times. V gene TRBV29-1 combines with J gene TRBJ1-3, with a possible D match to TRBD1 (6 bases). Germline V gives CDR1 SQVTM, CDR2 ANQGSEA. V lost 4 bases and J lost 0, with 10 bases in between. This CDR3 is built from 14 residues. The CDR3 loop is CSVVRTDSGNTIYF. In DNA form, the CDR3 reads TGCAGCGTTGTAAGGACAGACTCTGGAAACACCATATATTTT.

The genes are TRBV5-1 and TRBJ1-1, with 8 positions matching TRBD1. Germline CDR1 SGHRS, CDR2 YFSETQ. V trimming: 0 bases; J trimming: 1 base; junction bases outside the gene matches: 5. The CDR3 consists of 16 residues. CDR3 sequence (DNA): TGCGCCAGCAGCTTGGCCCCCGGGACAGGGAACACTGAAGCTTTCTTT. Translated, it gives CASSLAPGTGNTEAFF.

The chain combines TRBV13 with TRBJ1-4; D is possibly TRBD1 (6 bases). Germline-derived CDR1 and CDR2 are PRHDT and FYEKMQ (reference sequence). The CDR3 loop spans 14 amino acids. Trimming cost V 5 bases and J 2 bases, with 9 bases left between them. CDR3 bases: TGTGCCAGCAGCCTGAGGGGGACTAATGAAAAACTGTTTTTT. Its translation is CASSLRGTNEKLFF.

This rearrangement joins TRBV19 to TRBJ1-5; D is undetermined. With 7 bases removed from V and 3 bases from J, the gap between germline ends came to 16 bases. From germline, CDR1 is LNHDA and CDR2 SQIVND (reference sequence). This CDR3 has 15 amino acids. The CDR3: CASIPTGSLNQPQHF. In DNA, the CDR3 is TGTGCCAGTATTCCTACGGGTTCTCTCAATCAGCCCCAGCATTTT.

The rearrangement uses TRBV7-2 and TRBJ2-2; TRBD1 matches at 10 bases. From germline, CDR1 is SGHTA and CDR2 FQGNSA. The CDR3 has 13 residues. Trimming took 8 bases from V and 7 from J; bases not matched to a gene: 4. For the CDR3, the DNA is TGTGCCAGCCGGACAGGGGGTAACGGGGAGCTGTTTTTT. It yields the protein CASRTGGNGELFF. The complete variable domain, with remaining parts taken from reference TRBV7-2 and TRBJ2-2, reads GAGVSQSPSNKVTEKGKDVELRCDPISGHTALYWYRQSLGQGLEFLIYFQGNSAPDKSGLPSDRFSAERTGGSVSTLTIQRTQQEDSAVYLCASRTGGNGELFFGEGSRLTVL.

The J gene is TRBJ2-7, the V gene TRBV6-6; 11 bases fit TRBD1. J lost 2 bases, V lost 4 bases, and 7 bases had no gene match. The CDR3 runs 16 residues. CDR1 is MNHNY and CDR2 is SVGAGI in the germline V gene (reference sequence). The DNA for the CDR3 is TGTGCCAGCAGTTCCCCCGGGACAGGGGGTACCTACGAGCAGTACTTC. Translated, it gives CASSSPGTGGTYEQYF.

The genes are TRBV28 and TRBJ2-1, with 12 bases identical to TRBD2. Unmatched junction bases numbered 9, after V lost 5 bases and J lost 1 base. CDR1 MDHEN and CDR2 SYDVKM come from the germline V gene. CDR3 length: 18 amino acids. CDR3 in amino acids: CASSRPSGRVESYNEQFF. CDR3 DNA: TGTGCCAGCAGTAGGCCTAGCGGGAGGGTGGAGTCCTACAATGAGCAGTTCTTC.

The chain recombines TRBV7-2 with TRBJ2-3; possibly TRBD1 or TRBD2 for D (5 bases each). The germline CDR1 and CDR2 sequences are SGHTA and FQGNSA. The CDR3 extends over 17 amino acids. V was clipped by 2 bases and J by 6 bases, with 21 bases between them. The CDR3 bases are TGTGCCAGCAGCTTATACGGAGGAAGGGGCCGTTCGGATACGCAGTATTTT. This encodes CASSLYGGRGRSDTQYF.

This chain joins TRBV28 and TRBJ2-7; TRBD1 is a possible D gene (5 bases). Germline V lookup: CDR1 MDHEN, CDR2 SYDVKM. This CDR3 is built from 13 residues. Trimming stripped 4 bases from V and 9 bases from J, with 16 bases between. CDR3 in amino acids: CASSSDSPLGQYF. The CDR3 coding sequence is TGTGCCAGCAGTTCTGACAGTCCGCTAGGGCAGTACTTC.

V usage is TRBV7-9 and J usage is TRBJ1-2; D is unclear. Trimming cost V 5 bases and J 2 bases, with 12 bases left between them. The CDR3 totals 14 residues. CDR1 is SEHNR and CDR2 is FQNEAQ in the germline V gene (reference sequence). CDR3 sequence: CASSPPGGNYGYTF. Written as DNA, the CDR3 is TGTGCCAGCAGCCCTCCGGGTGGCAACTATGGCTACACCTTC.

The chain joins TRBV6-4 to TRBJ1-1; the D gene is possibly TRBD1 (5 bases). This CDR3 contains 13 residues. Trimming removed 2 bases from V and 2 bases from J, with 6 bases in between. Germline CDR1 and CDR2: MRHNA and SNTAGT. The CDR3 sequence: CASSDRDNTEAFF. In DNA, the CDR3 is TGTGCCAGCAGTGACCGGGACAACACTGAAGCTTTCTTT.

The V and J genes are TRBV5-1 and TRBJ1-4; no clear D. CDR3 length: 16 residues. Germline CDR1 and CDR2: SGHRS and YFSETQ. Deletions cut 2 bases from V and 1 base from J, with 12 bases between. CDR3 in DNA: TGCGCCAGCAGCTTCGGCGGCGGGGAAACTAATGAAAAACTGTTTTTT. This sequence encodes CASSFGGGETNEKLFF.

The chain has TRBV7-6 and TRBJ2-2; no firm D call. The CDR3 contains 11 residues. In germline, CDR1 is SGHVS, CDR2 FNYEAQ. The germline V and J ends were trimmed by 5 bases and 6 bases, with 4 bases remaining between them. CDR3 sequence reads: CASSPAGELFF. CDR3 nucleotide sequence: TGTGCCAGCAGCCCTGCCGGGGAGCTGTTTTTT.

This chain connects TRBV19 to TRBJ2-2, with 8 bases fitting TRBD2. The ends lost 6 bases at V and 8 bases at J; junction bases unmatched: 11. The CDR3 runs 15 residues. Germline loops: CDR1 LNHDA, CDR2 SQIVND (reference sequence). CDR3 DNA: TGTGCCAGTAGGAGCGAGAGCGGGAGAGGGGGGGAGCTGTTTTTT. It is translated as CASRSESGRGGELFF.

CDR3 coding DNA: TGCGCCAGCAGCCAAGACCCCCTCTTAGGGAGCATGAACACTGAAGCTTTCTTT. It yields the protein CASSQDPLLGSMNTEAFF. The chain has TRBV4-3 and TRBJ1-1; the D is unclear. The CDR3 sequence is 18 residues long. CDR1 and CDR2 from the germline V gene are LGHNA and YSLEER. V was pared by 0 bases and J by 0 bases, with 17 bases between.

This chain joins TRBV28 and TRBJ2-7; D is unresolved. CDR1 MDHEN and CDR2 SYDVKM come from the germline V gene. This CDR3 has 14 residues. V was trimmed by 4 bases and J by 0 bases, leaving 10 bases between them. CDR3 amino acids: CASSYWSDSYEQYF. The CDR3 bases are TGTGCCAGCAGTTATTGGAGCGACTCCTACGAGCAGTACTTC.

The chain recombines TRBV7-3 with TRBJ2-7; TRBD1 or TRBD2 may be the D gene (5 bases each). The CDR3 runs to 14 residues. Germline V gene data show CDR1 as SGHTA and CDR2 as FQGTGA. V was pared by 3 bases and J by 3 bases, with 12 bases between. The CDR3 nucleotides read TGTGCCAGCAGCTTCCGGGACGGGGACTACGAGCAGTACTTC. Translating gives CASSFRDGDYEQYF.

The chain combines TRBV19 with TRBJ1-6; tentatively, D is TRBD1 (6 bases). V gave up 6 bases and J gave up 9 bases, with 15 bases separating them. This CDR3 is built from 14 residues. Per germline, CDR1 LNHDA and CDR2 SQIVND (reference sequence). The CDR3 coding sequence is TGTGCCAGTAGGAGACAGGTTGGGAGTTCACCCCTCCACTTT. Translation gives CASRRQVGSSPLHF.

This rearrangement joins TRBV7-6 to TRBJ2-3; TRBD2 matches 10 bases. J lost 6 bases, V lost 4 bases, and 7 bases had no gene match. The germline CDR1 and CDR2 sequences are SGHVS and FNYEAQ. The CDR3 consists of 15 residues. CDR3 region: CASSSPSGRRDTQYF. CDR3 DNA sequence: TGTGCCAGCAGCTCTCCTAGCGGGAGAAGGGATACGCAGTATTTT.

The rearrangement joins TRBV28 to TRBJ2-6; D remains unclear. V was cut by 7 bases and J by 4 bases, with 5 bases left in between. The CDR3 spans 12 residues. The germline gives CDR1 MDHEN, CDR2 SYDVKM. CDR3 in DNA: TGTGCCAGCACCACCGGGGCCAACGTCCTGACTTTC. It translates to CASTTGANVLTF.